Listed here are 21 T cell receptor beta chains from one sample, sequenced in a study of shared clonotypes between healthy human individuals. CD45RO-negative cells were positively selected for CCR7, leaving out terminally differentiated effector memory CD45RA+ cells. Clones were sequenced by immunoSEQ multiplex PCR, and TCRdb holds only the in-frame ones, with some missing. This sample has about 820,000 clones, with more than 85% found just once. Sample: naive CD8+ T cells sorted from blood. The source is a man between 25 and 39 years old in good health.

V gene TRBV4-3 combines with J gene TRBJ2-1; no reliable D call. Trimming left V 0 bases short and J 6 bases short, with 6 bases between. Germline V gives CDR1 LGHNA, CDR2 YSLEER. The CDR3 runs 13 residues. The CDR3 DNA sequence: TGCGCCAGCAGCCAAGAAAGCCCCAATGAGCAGTTCTTC. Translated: CASSQESPNEQFF.

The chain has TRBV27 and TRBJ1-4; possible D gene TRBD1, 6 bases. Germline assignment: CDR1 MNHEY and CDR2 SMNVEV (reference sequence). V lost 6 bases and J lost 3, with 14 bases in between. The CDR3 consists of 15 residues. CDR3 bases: TGTGCCAGCAGAACAGGGACTTTGCCTAATGAAAAACTGTTTTTT. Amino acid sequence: CASRTGTLPNEKLFF.

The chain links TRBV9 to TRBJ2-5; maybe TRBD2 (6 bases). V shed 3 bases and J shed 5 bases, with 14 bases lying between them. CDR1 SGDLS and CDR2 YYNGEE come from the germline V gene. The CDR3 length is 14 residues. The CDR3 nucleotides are TGTGCCAGCAGCGGGACGACTAGTTCGGAGACCCAGTACTTC. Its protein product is CASSGTTSSETQYF.

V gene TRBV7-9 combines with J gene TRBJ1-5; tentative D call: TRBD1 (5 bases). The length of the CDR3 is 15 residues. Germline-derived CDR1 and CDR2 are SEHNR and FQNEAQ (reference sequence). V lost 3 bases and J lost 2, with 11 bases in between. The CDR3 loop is CASSLGVVGNQPQHF. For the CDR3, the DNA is TGTGCCAGCAGCTTGGGGGTTGTTGGCAATCAGCCCCAGCATTTT.

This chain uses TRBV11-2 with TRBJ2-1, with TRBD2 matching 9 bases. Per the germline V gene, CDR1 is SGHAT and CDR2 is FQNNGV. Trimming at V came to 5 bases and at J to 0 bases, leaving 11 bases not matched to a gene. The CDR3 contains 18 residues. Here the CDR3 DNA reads TGTGCCAGCAGCCAGACACTAGCGGGTCTGAGCTCCTACAATGAGCAGTTCTTC. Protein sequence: CASSQTLAGLSSYNEQFF.

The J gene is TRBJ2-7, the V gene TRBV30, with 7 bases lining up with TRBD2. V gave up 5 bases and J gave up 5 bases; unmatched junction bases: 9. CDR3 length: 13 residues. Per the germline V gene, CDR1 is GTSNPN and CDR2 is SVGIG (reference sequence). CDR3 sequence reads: CAWGKAGFHEQYF. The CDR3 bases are TGTGCCTGGGGGAAAGCGGGGTTCCACGAGCAGTACTTC.

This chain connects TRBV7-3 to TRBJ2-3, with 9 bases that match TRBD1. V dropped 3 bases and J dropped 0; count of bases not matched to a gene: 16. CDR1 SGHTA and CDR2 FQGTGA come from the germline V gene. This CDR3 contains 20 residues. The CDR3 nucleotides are TGTGCCAGCAGCTTTACCGGGACAGGGACGGAAGTCTCTAGCACAGATACGCAGTATTTT. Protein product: CASSFTGTGTEVSSTDTQYF.

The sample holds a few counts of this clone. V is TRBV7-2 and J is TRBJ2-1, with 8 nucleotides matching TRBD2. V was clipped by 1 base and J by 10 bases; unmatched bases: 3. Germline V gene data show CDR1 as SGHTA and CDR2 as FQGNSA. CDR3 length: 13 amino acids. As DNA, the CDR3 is TGTGCCAGCAGCTTAGGCCCTAGCGGGGAGCAGTTCTTC. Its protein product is CASSLGPSGEQFF. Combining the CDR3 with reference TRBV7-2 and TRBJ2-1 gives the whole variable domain GAGVSQSPSNKVTEKGKDVELRCDPISGHTALYWYRQSLGQGLEFLIYFQGNSAPDKSGLPSDRFSAERTGGSVSTLTIQRTQQEDSAVYLCASSLGPSGEQFFGPGTRLTVL.

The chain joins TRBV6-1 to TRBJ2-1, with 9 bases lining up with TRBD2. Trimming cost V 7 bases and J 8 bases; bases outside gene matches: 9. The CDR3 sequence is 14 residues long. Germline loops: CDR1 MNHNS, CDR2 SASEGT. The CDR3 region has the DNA TGTGCCAGCATAAGTCGCGGGAGGGCCCATGAGCAGTTCTTC. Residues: CASISRGRAHEQFF.

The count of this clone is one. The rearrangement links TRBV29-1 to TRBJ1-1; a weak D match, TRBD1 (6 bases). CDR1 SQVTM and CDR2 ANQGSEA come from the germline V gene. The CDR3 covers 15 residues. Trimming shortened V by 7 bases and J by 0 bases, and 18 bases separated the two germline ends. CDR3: CSGRAGGQLNTEAFF. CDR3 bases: TGCAGCGGCAGAGCGGGTGGACAGTTGAACACTGAAGCTTTCTTT.

CDR3 loop: CASSYGQGPSYEQYF. The CDR3 DNA sequence: TGTGCCAGCAGTTACGGACAGGGACCCTCCTACGAGCAGTACTTC. The gene calls are TRBV6-6 and TRBJ2-7, with 8 bases aligning to TRBD1. Per germline, CDR1 MNHNY and CDR2 SVGAGI (reference sequence). The CDR3 extends over 15 amino acids. Trimming took 2 bases from V and 0 from J; bases not matched to a gene: 3.

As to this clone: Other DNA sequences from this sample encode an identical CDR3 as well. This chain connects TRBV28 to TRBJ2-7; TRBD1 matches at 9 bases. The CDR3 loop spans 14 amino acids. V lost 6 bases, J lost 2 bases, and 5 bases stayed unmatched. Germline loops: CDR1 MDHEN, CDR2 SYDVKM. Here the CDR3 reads CASSSGQGTYEQYF. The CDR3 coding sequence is TGTGCCAGCAGCTCGGGACAGGGCACCTACGAGCAGTACTTC.

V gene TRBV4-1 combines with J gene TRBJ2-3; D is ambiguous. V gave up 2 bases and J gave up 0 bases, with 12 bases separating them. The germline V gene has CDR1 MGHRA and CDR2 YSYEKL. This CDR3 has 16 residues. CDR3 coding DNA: TGCGCCAGCAGCCAATGGGTAGAAAGTAGCACAGATACGCAGTATTTT. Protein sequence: CASSQWVESSTDTQYF.

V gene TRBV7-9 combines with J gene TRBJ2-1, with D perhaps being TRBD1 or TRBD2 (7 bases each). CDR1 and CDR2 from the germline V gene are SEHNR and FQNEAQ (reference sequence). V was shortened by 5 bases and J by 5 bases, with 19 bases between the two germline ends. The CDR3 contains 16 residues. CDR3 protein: CASSPREGAGDNEQFF. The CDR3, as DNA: TGTGCCAGCAGCCCCAGGGAGGGGGCGGGTGACAATGAGCAGTTCTTC.

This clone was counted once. Here the CDR3 DNA reads TGCAGCGTTGAAGATGGGGGCACTAGCGGTTACGAGCAGTACTTC. Translated: CSVEDGGTSGYEQYF. The chain joins TRBV29-1 to TRBJ2-7, with 8 bases aligning to TRBD2. V lost 0 bases, J lost 4 bases, and 8 bases stayed unmatched. Germline CDR1 and CDR2: SQVTM and ANQGSEA. The CDR3 is 15 amino acids.

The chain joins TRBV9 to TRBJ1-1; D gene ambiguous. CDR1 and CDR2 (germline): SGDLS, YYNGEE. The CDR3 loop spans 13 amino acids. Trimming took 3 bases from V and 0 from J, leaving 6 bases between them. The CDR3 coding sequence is TGTGCCAGCAGCGCTTACCTGAACACTGAAGCTTTCTTT. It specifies CASSAYLNTEAFF.

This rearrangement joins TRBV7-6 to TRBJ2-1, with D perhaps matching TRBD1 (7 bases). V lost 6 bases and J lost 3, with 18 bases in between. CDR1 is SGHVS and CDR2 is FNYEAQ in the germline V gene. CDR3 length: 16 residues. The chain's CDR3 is CASSQIYQGGYNEQFF. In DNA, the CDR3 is TGTGCCAGCAGTCAAATTTACCAGGGGGGCTACAATGAGCAGTTCTTC.

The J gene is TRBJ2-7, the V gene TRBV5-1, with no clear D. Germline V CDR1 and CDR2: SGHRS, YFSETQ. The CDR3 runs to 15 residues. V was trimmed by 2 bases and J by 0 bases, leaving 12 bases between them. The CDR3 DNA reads TGCGCCAGCAGCTTAGGTGTACCAAGCTCCTACGAGCAGTACTTC. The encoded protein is CASSLGVPSSYEQYF.

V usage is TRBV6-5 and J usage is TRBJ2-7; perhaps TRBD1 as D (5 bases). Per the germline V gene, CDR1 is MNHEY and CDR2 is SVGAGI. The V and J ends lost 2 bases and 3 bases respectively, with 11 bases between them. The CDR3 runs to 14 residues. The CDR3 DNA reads TGTGCCAGCAGTTACGGGGCCGGATACTACGAGCAGTACTTC. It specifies CASSYGAGYYEQYF.

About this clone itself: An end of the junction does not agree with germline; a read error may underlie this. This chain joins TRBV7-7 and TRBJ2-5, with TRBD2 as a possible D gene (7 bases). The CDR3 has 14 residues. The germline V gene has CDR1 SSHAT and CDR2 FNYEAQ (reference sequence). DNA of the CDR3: TGTGCTAGCAGCGCCAGGGGAGGGCAGGAGACCCAGTACTTC. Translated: CASSARGGQETQYF.

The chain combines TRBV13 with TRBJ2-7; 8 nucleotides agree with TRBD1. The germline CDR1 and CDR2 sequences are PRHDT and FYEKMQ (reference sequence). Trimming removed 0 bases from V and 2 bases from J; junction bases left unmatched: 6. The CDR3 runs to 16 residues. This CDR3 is CASSLGARGRPYEQYF. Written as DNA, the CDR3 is TGTGCCAGCAGCTTAGGGGCCAGGGGGCGCCCCTACGAGCAGTACTTC.